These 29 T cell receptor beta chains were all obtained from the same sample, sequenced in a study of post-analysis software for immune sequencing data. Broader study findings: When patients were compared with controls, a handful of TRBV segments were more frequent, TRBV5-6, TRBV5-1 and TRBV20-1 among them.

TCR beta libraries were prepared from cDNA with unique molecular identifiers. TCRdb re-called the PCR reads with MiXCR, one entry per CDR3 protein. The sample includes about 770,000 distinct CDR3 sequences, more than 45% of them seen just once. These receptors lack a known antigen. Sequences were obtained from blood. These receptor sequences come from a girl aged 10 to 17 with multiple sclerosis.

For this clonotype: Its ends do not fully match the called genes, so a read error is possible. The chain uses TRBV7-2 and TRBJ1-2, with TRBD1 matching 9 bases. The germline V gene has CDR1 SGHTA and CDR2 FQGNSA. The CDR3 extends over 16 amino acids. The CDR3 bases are TGTGCCAGCAGCGTAGCCGAACAGGGGGCTTGGTATGGCTACACCTTC. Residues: CASSVAEQGAWYGYTF.

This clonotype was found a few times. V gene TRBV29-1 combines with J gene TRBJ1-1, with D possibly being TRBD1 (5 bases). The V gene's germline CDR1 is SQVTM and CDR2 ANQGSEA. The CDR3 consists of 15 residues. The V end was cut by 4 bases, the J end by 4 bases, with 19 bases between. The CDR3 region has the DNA TGCAGCGTTGCGATGTGGGCTTCTAGGGGCACTGAAGCTTTCTTT. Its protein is CSVAMWASRGTEAFF.

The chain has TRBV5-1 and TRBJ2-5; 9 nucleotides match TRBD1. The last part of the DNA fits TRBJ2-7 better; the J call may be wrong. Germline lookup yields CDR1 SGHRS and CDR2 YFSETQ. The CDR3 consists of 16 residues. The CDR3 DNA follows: TGCGCCAGCAGCTTGGATGATCCGGGACAGGGCTACGAGCAGTACTTC. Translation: CASSLDDPGQGYEQYF.

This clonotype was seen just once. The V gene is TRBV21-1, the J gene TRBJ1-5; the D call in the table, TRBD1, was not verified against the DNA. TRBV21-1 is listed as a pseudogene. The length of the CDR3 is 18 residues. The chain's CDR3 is CASGPGTGAWSDNQPQHF. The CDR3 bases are TGTGCCAGCGGGCCTGGGACAGGGGCTTGGTCAGACAATCAGCCCCAGCATTTT.

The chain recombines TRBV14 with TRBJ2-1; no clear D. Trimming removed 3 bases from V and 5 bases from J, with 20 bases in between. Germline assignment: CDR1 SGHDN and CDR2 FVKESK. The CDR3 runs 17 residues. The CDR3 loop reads CASSHKAPRVEDNEQFF. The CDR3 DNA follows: TGTGCCAGCAGCCACAAGGCCCCTAGGGTGGAAGACAATGAGCAGTTCTTC.

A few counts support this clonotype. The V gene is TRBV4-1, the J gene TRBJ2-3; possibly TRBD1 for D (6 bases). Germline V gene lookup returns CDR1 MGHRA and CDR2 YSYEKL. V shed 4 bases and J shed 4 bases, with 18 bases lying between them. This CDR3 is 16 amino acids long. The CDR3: CASSPRGHLNADTQYF. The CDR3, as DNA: TGCGCCAGCAGCCCCCGGGGACATCTAAACGCAGATACGCAGTATTTT.

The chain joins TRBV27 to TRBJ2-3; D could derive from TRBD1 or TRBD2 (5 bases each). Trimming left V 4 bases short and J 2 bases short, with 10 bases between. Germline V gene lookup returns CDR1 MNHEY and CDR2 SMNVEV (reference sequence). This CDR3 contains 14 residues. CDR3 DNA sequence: TGTGCCAGCAGTTGGGGACCATACACAGATACGCAGTATTTT. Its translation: CASSWGPYTDTQYF.

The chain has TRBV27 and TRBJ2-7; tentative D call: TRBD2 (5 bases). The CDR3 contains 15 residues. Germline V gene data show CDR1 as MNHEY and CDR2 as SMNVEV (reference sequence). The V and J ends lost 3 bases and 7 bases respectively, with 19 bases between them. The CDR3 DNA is TGTGCCAGCAGTTTGGGTTTGAGGGCCGAGGGTGAGCAGTACTTC. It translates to CASSLGLRAEGEQYF.

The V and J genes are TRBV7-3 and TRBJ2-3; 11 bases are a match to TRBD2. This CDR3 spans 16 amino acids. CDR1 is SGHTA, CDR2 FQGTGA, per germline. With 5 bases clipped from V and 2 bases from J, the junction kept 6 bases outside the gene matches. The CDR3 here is CASSNPGLADTDTQYF. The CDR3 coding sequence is TGTGCCAGCAGCAACCCGGGACTAGCGGACACAGATACGCAGTATTTT.

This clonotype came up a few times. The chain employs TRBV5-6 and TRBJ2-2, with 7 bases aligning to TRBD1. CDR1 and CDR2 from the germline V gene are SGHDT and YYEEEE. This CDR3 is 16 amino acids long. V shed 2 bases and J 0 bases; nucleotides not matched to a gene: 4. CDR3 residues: CASSFGQGANTGELFF. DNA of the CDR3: TGTGCCAGCAGCTTTGGGCAGGGGGCGAACACCGGGGAGCTGTTTTTT.

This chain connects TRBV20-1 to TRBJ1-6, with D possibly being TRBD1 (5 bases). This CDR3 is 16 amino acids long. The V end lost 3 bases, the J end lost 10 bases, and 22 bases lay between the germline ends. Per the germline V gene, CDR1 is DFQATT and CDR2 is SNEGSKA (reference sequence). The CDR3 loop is CSARASGGISGSPLHF. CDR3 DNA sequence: TGCAGTGCTAGGGCTTCCGGGGGAATCTCGGGATCACCCCTCCACTTT.

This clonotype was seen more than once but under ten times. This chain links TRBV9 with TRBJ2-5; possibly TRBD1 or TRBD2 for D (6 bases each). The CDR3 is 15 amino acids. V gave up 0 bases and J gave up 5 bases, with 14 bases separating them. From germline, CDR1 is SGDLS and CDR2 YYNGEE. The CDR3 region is CASSVARGLGETQYF. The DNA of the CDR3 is TGTGCCAGCAGCGTAGCCCGGGGGCTTGGTGAGACCCAGTACTTC.

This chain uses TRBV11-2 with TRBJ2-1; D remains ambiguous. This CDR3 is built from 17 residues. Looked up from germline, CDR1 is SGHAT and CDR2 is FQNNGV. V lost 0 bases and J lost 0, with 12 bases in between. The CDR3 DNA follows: TGTGCCAGCAGCTTAGAGAGCCAGGTGAGCTCCTACAATGAGCAGTTCTTC. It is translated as CASSLESQVSSYNEQFF. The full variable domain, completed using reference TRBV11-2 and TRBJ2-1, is EAGVAQSPRYKIIEKRQSVAFWCNPISGHATLYWYQQILGQGPKLLIQFQNNGVVDDSQLPKDRFSAERLKGVDSTLKIQPAKLEDSAVYLCASSLESQVSSYNEQFFGPGTRLTVL.

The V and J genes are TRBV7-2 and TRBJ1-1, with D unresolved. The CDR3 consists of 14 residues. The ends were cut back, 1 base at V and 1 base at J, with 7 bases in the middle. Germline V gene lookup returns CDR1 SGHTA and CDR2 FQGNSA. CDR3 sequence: CASSLVTRNTEAFF. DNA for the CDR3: TGTGCCAGCAGCTTAGTGACAAGGAACACTGAAGCTTTCTTT.

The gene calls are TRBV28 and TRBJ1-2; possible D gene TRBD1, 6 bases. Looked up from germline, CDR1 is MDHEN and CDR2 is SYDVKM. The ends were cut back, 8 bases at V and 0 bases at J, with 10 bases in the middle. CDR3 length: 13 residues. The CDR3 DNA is TGTGCCAGCGGGGGCGATACTAACTATGGCTACACCTTC. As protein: CASGGDTNYGYTF.

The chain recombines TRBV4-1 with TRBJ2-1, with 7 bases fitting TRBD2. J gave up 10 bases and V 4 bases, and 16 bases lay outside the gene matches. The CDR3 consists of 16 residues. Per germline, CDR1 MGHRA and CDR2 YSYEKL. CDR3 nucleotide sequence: TGCGCCAGCAGCCTGATCTGGGCGGGAGAGCCGGTGGAGCAGTTCTTC. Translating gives CASSLIWAGEPVEQFF.

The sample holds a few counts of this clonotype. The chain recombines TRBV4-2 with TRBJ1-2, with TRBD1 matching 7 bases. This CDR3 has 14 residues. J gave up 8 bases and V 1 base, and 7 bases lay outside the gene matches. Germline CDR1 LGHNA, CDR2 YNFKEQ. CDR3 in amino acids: CASSQGDSDIGYTF. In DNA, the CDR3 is TGTGCCAGCAGCCAAGGGGACAGTGATATAGGCTACACCTTC.

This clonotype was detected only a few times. This chain's CDR3 is CSASSGGGAYEQYF. The DNA for the CDR3 is TGCAGTGCCTCTAGCGGCGGAGGCGCCTACGAGCAGTACTTC. The J gene is TRBJ2-7, the V gene TRBV20-1; 7 bases match TRBD2. The CDR3 runs to 14 residues. The V and J ends lost 6 bases and 2 bases, in that order; junction bases with no gene match: 10. Germline V lookup: CDR1 DFQATT, CDR2 SNEGSKA (reference sequence).

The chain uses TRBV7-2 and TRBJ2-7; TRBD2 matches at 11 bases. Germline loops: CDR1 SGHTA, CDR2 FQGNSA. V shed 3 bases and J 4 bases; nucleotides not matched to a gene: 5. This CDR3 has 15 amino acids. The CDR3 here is CASSFGTSGLYEQYF. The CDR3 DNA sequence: TGTGCCAGCAGCTTCGGGACTAGCGGTCTTTACGAGCAGTACTTC. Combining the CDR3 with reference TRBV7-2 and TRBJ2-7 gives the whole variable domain GAGVSQSPSNKVTEKGKDVELRCDPISGHTALYWYRQSLGQGLEFLIYFQGNSAPDKSGLPSDRFSAERTGGSVSTLTIQRTQQEDSAVYLCASSFGTSGLYEQYFGPGTRLTVT.

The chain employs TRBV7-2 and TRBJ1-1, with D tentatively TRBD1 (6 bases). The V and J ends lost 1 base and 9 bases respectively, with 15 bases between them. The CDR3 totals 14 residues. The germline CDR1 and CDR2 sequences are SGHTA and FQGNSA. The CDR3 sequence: CASSLGGTLRKAFF. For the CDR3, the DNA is TGTGCCAGCAGCTTAGGGGGGACACTACGGAAAGCTTTCTTT.

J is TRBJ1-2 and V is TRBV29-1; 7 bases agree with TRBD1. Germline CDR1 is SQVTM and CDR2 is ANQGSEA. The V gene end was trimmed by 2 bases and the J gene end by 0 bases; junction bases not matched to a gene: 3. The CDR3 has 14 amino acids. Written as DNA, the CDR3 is TGCAGCGTTGAAACAGGGGAGGCTAACTATGGCTACACCTTC. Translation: CSVETGEANYGYTF.

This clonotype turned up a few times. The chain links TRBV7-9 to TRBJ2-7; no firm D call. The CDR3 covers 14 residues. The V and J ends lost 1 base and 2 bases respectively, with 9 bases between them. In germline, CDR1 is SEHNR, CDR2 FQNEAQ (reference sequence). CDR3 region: CASSLGLVPYEQYF. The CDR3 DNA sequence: TGTGCCAGCAGCTTAGGGTTGGTACCCTACGAGCAGTACTTC.

CDR3 amino acids: CASSMDLEQFF. The CDR3 DNA reads TGTGCCAGCAGTATGGACCTCGAGCAGTTCTTC. The chain carries TRBV12-3 or TRBV12-4 and TRBJ2-1, with D unclear. The length of the CDR3 is 11 residues. Trimming left V 5 bases short and J 10 bases short, with 9 bases between.

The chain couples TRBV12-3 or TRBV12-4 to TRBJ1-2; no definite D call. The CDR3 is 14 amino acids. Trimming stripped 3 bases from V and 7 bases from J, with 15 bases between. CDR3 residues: CASSFDGVGAGYTF. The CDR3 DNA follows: TGTGCCAGCAGTTTTGATGGGGTGGGAGCTGGCTACACCTTC.

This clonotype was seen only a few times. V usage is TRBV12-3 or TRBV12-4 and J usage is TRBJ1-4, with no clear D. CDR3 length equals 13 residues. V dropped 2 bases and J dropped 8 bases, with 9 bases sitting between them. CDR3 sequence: CASSLKGREKLFF. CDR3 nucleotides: TGTGCCAGCAGTTTAAAGGGCCGGGAAAAACTGTTTTTT.

The CDR3 loop reads CASSQDRQGVFEQYF. In DNA, the CDR3 is TGTGCCAGCAGCCAAGATCGACAAGGTGTCTTCGAGCAGTACTTC. V usage is TRBV14 and J usage is TRBJ2-4; no firm D call. The J call is in doubt because the DNA end fits TRBJ2-7 better. Per the germline V gene, CDR1 is SGHDN and CDR2 is FVKESK. The CDR3 is made up of 15 amino acids.

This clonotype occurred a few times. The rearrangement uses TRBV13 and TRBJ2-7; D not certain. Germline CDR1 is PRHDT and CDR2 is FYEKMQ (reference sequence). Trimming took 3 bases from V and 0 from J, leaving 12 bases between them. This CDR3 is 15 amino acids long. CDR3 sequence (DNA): TGTGCCAGCAGCTTGGAGCGCAGTTACTCCTACGAGCAGTACTTC. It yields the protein CASSLERSYSYEQYF.

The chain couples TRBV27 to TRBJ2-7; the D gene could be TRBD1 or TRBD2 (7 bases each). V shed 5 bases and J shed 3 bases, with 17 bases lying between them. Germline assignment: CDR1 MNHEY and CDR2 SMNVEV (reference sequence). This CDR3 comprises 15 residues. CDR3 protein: CASSKRQGGVYEQYF. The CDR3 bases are TGTGCCAGCAGTAAACGTCAGGGGGGGGTCTACGAGCAGTACTTC.

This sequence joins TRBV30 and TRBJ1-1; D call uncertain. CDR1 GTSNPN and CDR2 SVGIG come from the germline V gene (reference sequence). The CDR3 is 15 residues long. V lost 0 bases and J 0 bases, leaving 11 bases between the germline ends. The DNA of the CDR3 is TGTGCCTGGAGTGTACCCCACAGCTTGAACACTGAAGCTTTCTTT. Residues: CAWSVPHSLNTEAFF.